A single sample is the source of the 24 T cell receptor beta chains below, sequenced in a study of shared T cell receptors in the human thymus. Libraries were prepared by immunoSEQ multiplex PCR; TCRdb keeps only in-frame clonotypes and omits some of them. The table records some 660,000 clones, 87% of them present only once. In addition, the sample was reused for a study of human thymus T cells.

The source material was thymocytes. Receptors were obtained from a boy less than two years old with a congenital heart defect.

The chain uses TRBV4-3 and TRBJ2-7; 10 bases agree with TRBD2. Germline V gives CDR1 LGHNA, CDR2 YSLEER. Germline trimming cut 0 bases from V and 2 bases from J; bases unmatched to any gene: 22. CDR3 length: 22 amino acids. For the CDR3, the DNA is TGCGCCAGCAGCCAAGAAGCGGTAGCCGGGGAAAGCGGGAGGGCTCTTACCTACGAGCAGTACTTC. As protein: CASSQEAVAGESGRALTYEQYF.

The rearrangement joins TRBV6-4 to TRBJ1-6, with D possibly being TRBD1 (5 bases). Germline V CDR1 and CDR2: MRHNA, SNTAGT. This CDR3 is built from 13 residues. Trimming took off 3 bases at V and 13 bases at J, with 13 bases between the two ends. The CDR3 DNA follows: TGTGCCAGCAGTGAAGTGGAAACAGGTCCCCTCCACTTT. Translated, it gives CASSEVETGPLHF.

This clone is a singleton in its sample. The chain recombines TRBV4-3 with TRBJ2-2; 7 bases match TRBD1. The V segment lost 1 base and the J segment 2 bases; nucleotides outside the gene matches: 10. The CDR3 spans 18 residues. The V gene's germline CDR1 is LGHNA and CDR2 YSLEER. DNA for the CDR3: TGCGCCAGCAGCCAAGCCGTCCGGGGACAGCAAAACACCGGGGAGCTGTTTTTT. Translated, it gives CASSQAVRGQQNTGELFF.

This clone has a single count. The V call is TRBV6-5, the J call TRBJ1-1; no firm D call. V was cut by 6 bases and J by 5 bases, with 16 bases left in between. Germline V gives CDR1 MNHEY, CDR2 SVGAGI. This CDR3 spans 14 amino acids. The CDR3, as DNA: TGTGCCAGCAGCGCAGAAGGAGGAAAAACTGAAGCTTTCTTT. It translates to CASSAEGGKTEAFF.

This clone was seen only a few times. This sequence joins TRBV7-8 and TRBJ1-2; 7 bases fit TRBD1. The CDR3 is made up of 13 amino acids. CDR1 is SGHVS and CDR2 is FQNEAQ in the germline V gene. J was trimmed by 4 bases and V by 5 bases; bases with no gene match: 4. CDR3 in DNA: TGTGCCAGCAGCCAGGGACAGCTCTATGGCTACACCTTC. It translates to CASSQGQLYGYTF. Based on the CDR3 plus reference TRBV7-8 and TRBJ1-2, the full variable domain is GAGVSQSPRYKVAKRGQDVALRCDPISGHVSLFWYQQALGQGPEFLTYFQNEAQLDKSGLPSDRFFAERPEGSVSTLKIQRTQQEDSAVYLCASSQGQLYGYTFGSGTRLTVV.

The V gene is TRBV29-1, the J gene TRBJ1-1; 10 nucleotides align to TRBD1. The CDR3 runs to 14 residues. CDR1 and CDR2 (germline): SQVTM, ANQGSEA. The V and J ends lost 6 bases and 3 bases, in that order; junction bases with no gene match: 7. In DNA, the CDR3 is TGCAGCGTATTCCGGGACAGGGGTGACACTGAAGCTTTCTTT. Protein sequence: CSVFRDRGDTEAFF. The whole variable domain, remainder taken from reference TRBV29-1 and TRBJ1-1, is SAVISQKPSRDICQRGTSLTIQCQVDSQVTMMFWYRQQPGQSLTLIATANQGSEATYESGFVIDKFPISRPNLTFSTLTVSNMSPEDSSIYLCSVFRDRGDTEAFFGQGTRLTVV.

The chain combines TRBV5-1 with TRBJ1-6; D may be TRBD1 (6 bases). The CDR3 is 16 residues long. The germline CDR1 and CDR2 sequences are SGHRS and YFSETQ. The V gene lost 4 bases and the J gene lost 4 bases, with 15 bases spanning the gap. The CDR3 sequence is CASSLGGGRYNSPLHF. The CDR3 nucleotides are TGCGCCAGCAGCCTCGGCGGGGGCCGGTATAATTCACCCCTCCACTTT.

The chain is built from TRBV19 and TRBJ1-6, with TRBD1 identical over 8 bases. The CDR3 is 15 residues long. The junction had 6 bases not matched to a gene; V was cut back by 6 bases and J by 5 bases. The V gene's germline CDR1 is LNHDA and CDR2 SQIVND (reference sequence). The CDR3 here is CASRWTGTNNSPLHF. As DNA, the CDR3 is TGTGCCAGTAGATGGACAGGGACAAATAATTCACCCCTCCACTTT.

The chain links TRBV6-1 to TRBJ2-7, with a weak D call TRBD2 (6 bases). The germline V gene encodes CDR1 MNHNS and CDR2 SASEGT. CDR3 length: 15 amino acids. Trimming cost V 1 base and J 4 bases, with 14 bases left between them. The CDR3 protein is CASSEVLLAKYEQYF. The CDR3 nucleotides are TGTGCCAGCAGTGAAGTACTACTAGCCAAATACGAGCAGTACTTC.

About this clone itself: Other DNA variants within this sample encode the same CDR3. The chain carries TRBV4-1 and TRBJ1-6; no firm D call. Germline CDR1 reads MGHRA; CDR2 reads YSYEKL. The V gene lost 3 bases and the J gene lost 3 bases, with 12 bases spanning the gap. The CDR3 runs 16 residues. The CDR3 spells CASSHRSGDYNSPLHF. CDR3 sequence (DNA): TGCGCCAGCAGCCACCGGTCCGGGGACTATAATTCACCCCTCCACTTT.

This chain joins TRBV28 and TRBJ1-5; D unclear. Germline loops: CDR1 MDHEN, CDR2 SYDVKM. The CDR3 is 14 residues long. V lost 10 bases, J lost 2 bases, and 15 bases lay in between. CDR3 bases: TGTGCCACTTCGGACTTCTATGGCAATCAGCCCCAGCATTTT. It translates to CATSDFYGNQPQHF.

V usage is TRBV27 and J usage is TRBJ2-5, with 10 bases lining up with TRBD1. Trimming took 6 bases from V and 3 from J; bases not matched to a gene: 4. The CDR3 contains 14 residues. Germline values: CDR1 MNHEY, CDR2 SMNVEV (reference sequence). CDR3 region: CASRAGTGEETQYF. CDR3 nucleotides: TGTGCCAGCAGGGCCGGGACAGGGGAAGAGACCCAGTACTTC.

V usage is TRBV7-6 and J usage is TRBJ2-5, with no clear D. From germline, CDR1 is SGHVS and CDR2 FNYEAQ. There are 14 residues in the CDR3. V was clipped by 2 bases and J by 5 bases, with 12 bases between them. The CDR3 here is CASSLWCQNETQYF. CDR3 in DNA: TGTGCCAGCAGCTTATGGTGTCAGAACGAGACCCAGTACTTC.

On this clone: An end of the junction does not agree with germline; a read error may underlie this. This chain links TRBV11-2 with TRBJ2-1, with TRBD1 matching 7 bases. Germline CDR1 reads SGHAT; CDR2 reads FQNNGV. The CDR3 loop spans 14 amino acids. The CDR3 DNA reads as TGTGCCAGCAGCTTAGAATGGGGCCGGGACAGAAAGCTCTTC. Amino acids: CASSLEWGRDRKLF.

The chain joins TRBV29-1 to TRBJ2-1; 7 positions match TRBD1. V lost 6 bases to trimming and J lost 7 bases; unmatched junction nucleotides: 21. Germline assignment: CDR1 SQVTM and CDR2 ANQGSEA. The CDR3 runs 17 residues. CDR3 sequence reads: CSVIWTKGAGIKNEQFF. CDR3 DNA sequence: TGCAGCGTGATATGGACAAAGGGGGCAGGGATAAAGAATGAGCAGTTCTTC.

The V call is TRBV11-2, the J call TRBJ1-1; 8 nucleotides line up with TRBD1. V lost 0 bases to trimming and J lost 5 bases; unmatched junction nucleotides: 5. CDR1 is SGHAT, CDR2 FQNNGV, per germline. This CDR3 region has 15 residues. The CDR3 bases are TGTGCCAGCAGCTTAGACGACAGGGGAAAGACTGAAGCTTTCTTT. Translating it yields CASSLDDRGKTEAFF.

In this sample, this clone turned up once. V and J are TRBV27 and TRBJ2-2; 8 nucleotides match TRBD2. The CDR3 has 15 amino acids. The ends lost 6 bases at V and 1 base at J; junction bases unmatched: 4. Germline V gene sequence: CDR1 MNHEY, CDR2 SMNVEV (reference sequence). The CDR3 DNA reads as TGTGCCAGCAGACCAAGCGGGAGGAACACCGGGGAGCTGTTTTTT. This encodes CASRPSGRNTGELFF.

The chain employs TRBV2 and TRBJ2-7; 12 bases agree with TRBD2. This CDR3 contains 16 residues. J gave up 1 base and V 4 bases, and 5 bases lay outside the gene matches. Germline CDR1 reads SNHLY; CDR2 reads FYNNEI. This CDR3 reads CASSGETSGSSYEQYF. The CDR3 DNA reads TGTGCCAGCAGTGGCGAGACTAGCGGGAGTTCCTACGAGCAGTACTTC.

The CDR3 loop is CASSLSAPDRDQETQYF. Here the CDR3 DNA reads TGTGCCAGCAGTCTCTCAGCGCCGGACAGGGATCAAGAGACCCAGTACTTC. The V gene is TRBV28, the J gene TRBJ2-5; 8 bases match TRBD1. The CDR3 length is 17 residues. The V and J ends lost 5 bases and 2 bases, in that order; junction bases with no gene match: 13. Germline CDR1 MDHEN, CDR2 SYDVKM.

The V call is TRBV6-5, the J call TRBJ2-2, with 8 bases lining up with TRBD1. Germline CDR1 MNHEY, CDR2 SVGAGI. Losses at the gene ends were 4 bases for V and 6 bases for J; bases not matched to a gene: 10. There are 16 residues in the CDR3. The CDR3 loop is CASSSTGQGRPGELFF. CDR3 DNA: TGTGCCAGCAGTTCCACCGGACAGGGTCGTCCCGGGGAGCTGTTTTTT.

This clone was observed a few times. This chain links TRBV25-1 with TRBJ2-7, with 9 bases matching TRBD1. V gave up 4 bases and J gave up 5 bases; unmatched junction bases: 9. From germline, CDR1 is MGHDK and CDR2 SYGVNS. CDR3 length: 15 residues. The CDR3 DNA reads TGTGCCAGCAGTGTCACAGGGGGCCTGGAGAACGAGCAGTACTTC. Translation gives CASSVTGGLENEQYF.

The rearrangement links TRBV4-1 to TRBJ2-7; D might be TRBD2 (6 bases). V was cut by 0 bases and J by 6 bases, with 18 bases left in between. Looked up from germline, CDR1 is MGHRA and CDR2 is YSYEKL. This CDR3 region has 16 residues. CDR3 sequence (DNA): TGCGCCAGCAGCCAAGAGCGGGGCAGGGAATTAGGCGAGCAGTACTTC. It codes for CASSQERGRELGEQYF.

The chain is built from TRBV7-9 and TRBJ2-5; D gene ambiguous. The V gene lost 1 base and the J gene lost 5 bases, with 8 bases spanning the gap. CDR1 is SEHNR, CDR2 FQNEAQ, per germline (reference sequence). The CDR3 length is 13 residues. The CDR3 nucleotides are TGTGCCAGCAGCTTAGACGGGTCGGAGACCCAGTACTTC. It encodes CASSLDGSETQYF.

This chain uses TRBV5-4 with TRBJ1-4, with D possibly TRBD1 on 6 matching bases. The CDR3 sequence is 18 residues long. The V and J ends lost 0 bases and 2 bases respectively, with 17 bases between them. Germline lookup yields CDR1 SGHNT and CDR2 YYREEE (reference sequence). This chain's CDR3 is CASSLDPGRGGTNEKLFF. The CDR3 DNA reads as TGTGCCAGCAGCTTGGATCCGGGGAGGGGGGGGACTAATGAAAAACTGTTTTTT.